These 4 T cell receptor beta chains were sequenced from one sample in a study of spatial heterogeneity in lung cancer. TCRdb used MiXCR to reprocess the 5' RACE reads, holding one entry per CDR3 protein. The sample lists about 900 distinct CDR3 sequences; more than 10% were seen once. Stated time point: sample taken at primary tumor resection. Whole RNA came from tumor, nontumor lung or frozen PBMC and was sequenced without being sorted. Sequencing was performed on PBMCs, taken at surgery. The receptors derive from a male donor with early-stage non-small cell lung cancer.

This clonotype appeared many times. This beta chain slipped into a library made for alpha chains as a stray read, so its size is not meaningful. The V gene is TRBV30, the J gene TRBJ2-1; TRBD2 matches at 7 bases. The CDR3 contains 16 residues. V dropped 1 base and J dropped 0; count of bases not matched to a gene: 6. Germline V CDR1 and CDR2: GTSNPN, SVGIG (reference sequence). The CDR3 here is CAWSGASGSSYNEQFF. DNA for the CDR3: TGTGCCTGGAGTGGGGCTAGCGGTAGCTCCTACAATGAGCAGTTCTTC.

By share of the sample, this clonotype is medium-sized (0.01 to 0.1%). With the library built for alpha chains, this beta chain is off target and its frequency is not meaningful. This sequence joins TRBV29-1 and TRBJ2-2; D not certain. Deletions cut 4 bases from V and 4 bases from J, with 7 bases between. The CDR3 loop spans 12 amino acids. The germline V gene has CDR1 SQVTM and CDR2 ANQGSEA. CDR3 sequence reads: CSVGWGTGELFF. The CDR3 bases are TGCAGCGTTGGCTGGGGCACCGGGGAGCTGTTTTTT.

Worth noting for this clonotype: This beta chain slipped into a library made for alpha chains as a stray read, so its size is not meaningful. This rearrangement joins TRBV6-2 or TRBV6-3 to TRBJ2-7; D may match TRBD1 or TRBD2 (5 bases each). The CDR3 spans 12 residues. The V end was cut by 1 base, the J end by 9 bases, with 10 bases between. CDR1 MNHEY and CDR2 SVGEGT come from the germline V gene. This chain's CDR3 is CASSYYEGTQYF. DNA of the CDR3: TGTGCCAGCAGTTACTATGAGGGGACGCAGTACTTC.

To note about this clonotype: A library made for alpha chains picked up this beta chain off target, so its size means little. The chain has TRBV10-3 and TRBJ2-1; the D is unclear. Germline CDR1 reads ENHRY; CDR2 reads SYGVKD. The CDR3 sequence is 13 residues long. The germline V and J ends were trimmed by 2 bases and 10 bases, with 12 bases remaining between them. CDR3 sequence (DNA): TGTGCCATCAGTGAGCCTTGGACGGAAGAGCAGTTCTTC. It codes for CAISEPWTEEQFF.